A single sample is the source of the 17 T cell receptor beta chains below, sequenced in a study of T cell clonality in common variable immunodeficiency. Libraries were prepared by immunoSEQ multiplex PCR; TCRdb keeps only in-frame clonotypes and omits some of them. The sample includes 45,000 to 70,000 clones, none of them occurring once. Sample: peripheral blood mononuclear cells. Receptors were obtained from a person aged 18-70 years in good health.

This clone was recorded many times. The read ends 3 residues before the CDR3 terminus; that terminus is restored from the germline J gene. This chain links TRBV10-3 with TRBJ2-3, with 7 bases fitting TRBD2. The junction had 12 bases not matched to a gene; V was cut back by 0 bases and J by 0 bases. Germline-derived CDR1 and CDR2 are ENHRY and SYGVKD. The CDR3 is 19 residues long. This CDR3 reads CAISESPPTSAISTDTQYF. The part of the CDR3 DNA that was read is TGTGCCATCAGTGAGTCGCCTCCCACTAGCGCGATTAGCACAGATACG.

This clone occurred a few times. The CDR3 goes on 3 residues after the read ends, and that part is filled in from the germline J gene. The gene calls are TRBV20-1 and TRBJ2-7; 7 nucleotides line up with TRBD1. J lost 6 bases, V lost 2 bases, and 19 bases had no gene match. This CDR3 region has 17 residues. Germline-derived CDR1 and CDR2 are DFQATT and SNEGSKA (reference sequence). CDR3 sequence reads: CSARPPYQDREISEQYF. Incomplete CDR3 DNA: TGCAGTGCTAGACCTCCTTACCAAGACAGGGAGATATCCGAG.

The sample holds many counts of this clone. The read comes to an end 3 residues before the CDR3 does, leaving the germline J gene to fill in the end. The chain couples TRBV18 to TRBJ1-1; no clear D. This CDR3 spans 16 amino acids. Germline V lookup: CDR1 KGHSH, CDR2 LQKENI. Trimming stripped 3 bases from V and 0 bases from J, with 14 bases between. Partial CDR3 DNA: TGTGCCAGCTCACCTGTGACCGACACACTGAACACTGAA. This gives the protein CASSPVTDTLNTE. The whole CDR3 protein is CASSPVTDTLNTEAFF.

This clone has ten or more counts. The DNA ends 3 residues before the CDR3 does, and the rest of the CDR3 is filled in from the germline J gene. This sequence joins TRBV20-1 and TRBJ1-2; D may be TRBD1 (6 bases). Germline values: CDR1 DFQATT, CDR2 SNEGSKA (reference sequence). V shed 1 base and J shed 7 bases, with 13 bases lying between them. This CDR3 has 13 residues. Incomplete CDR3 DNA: TGCAGTGCTAGAGTGGTGACAGGTTTTGGC. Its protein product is CSARVVTGFG. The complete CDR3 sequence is CSARVVTGFGYTF.

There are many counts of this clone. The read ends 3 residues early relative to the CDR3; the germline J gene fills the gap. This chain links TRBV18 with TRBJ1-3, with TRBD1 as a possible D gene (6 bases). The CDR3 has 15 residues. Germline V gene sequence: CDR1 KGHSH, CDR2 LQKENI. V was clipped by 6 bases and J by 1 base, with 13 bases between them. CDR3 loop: CASSQGPGSGNTIYF. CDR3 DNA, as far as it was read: TGTGCCAGCTCGCAGGGGCCCGGGTCTGGAAACACC.

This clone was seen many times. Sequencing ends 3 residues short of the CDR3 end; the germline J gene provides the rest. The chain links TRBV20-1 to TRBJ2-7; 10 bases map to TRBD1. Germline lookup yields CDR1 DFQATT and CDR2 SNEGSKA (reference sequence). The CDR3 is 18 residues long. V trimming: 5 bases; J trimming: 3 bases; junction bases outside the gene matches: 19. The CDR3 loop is CSAFATTGGDSARYEQYF. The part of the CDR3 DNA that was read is TGCAGTGCTTTCGCTACGACAGGGGGCGATAGCGCCCGCTACGAG.

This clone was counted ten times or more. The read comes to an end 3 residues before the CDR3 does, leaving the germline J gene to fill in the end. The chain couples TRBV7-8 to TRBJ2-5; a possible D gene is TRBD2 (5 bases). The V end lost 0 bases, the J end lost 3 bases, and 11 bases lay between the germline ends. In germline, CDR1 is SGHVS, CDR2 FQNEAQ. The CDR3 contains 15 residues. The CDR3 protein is CASSLARVGEETQYF. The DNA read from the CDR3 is TGTGCCAGCAGCTTAGCGAGGGTCGGAGAAGAGACC.

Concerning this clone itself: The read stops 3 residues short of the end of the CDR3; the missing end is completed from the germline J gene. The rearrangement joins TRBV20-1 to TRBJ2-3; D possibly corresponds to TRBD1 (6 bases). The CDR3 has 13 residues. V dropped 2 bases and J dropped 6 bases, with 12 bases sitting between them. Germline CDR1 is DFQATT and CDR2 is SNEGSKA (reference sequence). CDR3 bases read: TGCAGTGCTAGATGGGGGCATTTGGATACG. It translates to CSARWGHLDT. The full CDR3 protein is CSARWGHLDTQYF.

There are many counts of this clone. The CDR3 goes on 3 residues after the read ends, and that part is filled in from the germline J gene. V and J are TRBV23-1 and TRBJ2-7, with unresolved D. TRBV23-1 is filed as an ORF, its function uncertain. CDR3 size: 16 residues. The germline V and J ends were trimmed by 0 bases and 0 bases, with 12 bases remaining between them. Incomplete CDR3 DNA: TGCGCCAGCAGTCAATCGTGGCTCCCACCCTCCTACGAG. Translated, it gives CASSQSWLPPSYE. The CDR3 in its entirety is CASSQSWLPPSYEQYF.

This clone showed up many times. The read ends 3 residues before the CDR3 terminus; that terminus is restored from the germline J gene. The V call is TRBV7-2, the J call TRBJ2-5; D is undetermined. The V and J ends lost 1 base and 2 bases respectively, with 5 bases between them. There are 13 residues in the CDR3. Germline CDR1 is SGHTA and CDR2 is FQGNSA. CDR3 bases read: TGTGCCAGCAGCTTAGTGACACAAGAGACC. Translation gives CASSLVTQET. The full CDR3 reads CASSLVTQETQYF.

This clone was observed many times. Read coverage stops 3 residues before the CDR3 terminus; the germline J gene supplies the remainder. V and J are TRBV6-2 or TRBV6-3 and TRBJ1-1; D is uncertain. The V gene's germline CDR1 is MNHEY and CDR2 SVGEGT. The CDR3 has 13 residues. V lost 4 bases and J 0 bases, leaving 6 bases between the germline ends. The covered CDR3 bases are TGTGCCAGCAGTTCTACAGTGAACACTGAA. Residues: CASSSTVNTE. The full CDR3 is CASSSTVNTEAFF.

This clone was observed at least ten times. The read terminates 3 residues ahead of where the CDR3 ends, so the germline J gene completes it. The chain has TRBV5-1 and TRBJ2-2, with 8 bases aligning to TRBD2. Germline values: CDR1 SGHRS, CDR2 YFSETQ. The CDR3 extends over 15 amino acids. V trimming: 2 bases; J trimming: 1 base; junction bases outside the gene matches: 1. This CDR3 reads CASSLTSGNTGELFF. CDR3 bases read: TGCGCCAGCAGCTTAACTAGCGGGAACACCGGGGAG.

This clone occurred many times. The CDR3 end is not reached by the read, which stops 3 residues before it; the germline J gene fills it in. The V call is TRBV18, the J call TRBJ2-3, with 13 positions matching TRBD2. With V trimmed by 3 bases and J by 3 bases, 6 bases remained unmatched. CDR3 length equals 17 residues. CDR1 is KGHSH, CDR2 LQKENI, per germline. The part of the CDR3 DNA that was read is TGTGCCAGCTCACCCGGACTAGCGGGAGTAATTACAGATACG. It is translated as CASSPGLAGVITDT. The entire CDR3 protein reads CASSPGLAGVITDTQYF.

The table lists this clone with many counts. Partial CDR3 DNA: TGCGCCAGCTCCTATGACAGGGAGTTTAAA. Translation: CASSYDREFK. Given in full, the CDR3 is CASSYDREFKAFF. V gene TRBV5-1 combines with J gene TRBJ1-1; TRBD1 matches at 7 bases. Read sequence stops 3 residues before the CDR3 end, and the germline J gene provides the missing end. CDR1 SGHRS and CDR2 YFSETQ come from the germline V gene. There are 13 residues in the CDR3.

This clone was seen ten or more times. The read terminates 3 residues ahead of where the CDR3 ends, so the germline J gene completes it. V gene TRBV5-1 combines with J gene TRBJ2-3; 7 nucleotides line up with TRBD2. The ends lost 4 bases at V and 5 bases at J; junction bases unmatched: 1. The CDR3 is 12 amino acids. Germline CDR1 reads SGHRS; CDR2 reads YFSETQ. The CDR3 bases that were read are TGCGCCAGCAGCGTAGCGGGAGATACG. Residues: CASSVAGDT. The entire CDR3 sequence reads CASSVAGDTQYF. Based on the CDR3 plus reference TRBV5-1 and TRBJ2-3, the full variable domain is KAGVTQTPRYLIKTRGQQVTLSCSPISGHRSVSWYQQTPGQGLQFLFEYFSETQRNKGNFPGRFSGRQFSNSRSEMNVSTLELGDSALYLCASSVAGDTQYFGPGTRLTVL.

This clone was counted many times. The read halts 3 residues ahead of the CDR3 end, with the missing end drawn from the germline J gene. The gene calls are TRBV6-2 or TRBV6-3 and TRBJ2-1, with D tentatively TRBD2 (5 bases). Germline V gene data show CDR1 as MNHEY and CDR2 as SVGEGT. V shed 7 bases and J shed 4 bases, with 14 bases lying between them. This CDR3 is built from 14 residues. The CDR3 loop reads CASMGVATYNEQFF. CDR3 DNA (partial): TGTGCCAGCATGGGAGTAGCGACATACAATGAG.

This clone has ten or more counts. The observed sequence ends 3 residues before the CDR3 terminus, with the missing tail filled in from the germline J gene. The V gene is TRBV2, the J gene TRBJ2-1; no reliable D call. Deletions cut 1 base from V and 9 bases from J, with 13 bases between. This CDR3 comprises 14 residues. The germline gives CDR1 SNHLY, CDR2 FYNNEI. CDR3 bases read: TGTGCCAGCAGTGAAGATTCAAGGCTTTCTGAG. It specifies CASSEDSRLSE. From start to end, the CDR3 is CASSEDSRLSEQFF.